One and the same sample provided the 11 T cell receptor beta chains below, sequenced in a study of tumor-infiltrating lymphocytes in primary liver carcinoma. The investigators made TCR beta cDNA from about 500 ng total RNA, using a constant-region primer. Each TCR beta library was derived from three nested multiplex PCR rounds that employed slightly modified ARM-PCR. Primers for the first two PCR rounds were TRBV1-TRBV30 forward primers and a C-beta reverse primer (approximately 10 cycles per round). MiXCR was run by TCRdb on the multiplex PCR reads, yielding one entry per CDR3 protein. Of about 200,000 distinct CDR3 sequences listed, 65% were seen once; the top ten hold about 7.1%. The source of the blood RNA was unsorted whole blood, and germline DNA was extracted as well. The source material was peripheral blood. The source of these receptors is a woman in her fifties or sixties with primary liver carcinoma and hepatitis B virus infection.

This clonotype was seen more than once but under ten times. The rearrangement links TRBV6-5 to TRBJ2-5; D is uncertain. Per germline, CDR1 MNHEY and CDR2 SVGAGI. The CDR3 loop spans 15 amino acids. The V end lost 5 bases, the J end lost 1 base, and 14 bases lay between the germline ends. CDR3 sequence reads: CASSPTQTRQETQYF. CDR3 nucleotides: TGTGCCAGCAGTCCAACCCAGACTCGCCAAGAGACCCAGTACTTC.

There are many counts of this clonotype. This sequence joins TRBV12-3 or TRBV12-4 and TRBJ1-2; D gene uncertain. V lost 4 bases and J lost 4, with 13 bases in between. This CDR3 spans 14 amino acids. The CDR3 bases are TGTGCCAGCAGTTCCAACCCCTACCTCTATGGCTACACCTTC. Its translation is CASSSNPYLYGYTF.

As concerns this clonotype: A much larger clone sits a single nucleotide away, making a read error possible. The CDR3 nucleotides are TGTGCTAGTGGTCTTCCCCCAGGGTCTAGCGGGGAGCTGTTTTTT. Translation: CASGLPPGSSGELFF. The rearrangement joins TRBV12-5 to TRBJ2-2; weak D call: TRBD1 (5 bases). The CDR3 sequence is 15 residues long. Germline lookup yields CDR1 LGHNT and CDR2 FRNRAP. Trimming removed 5 bases from V and 7 bases from J, with 17 bases in between.

In the case of this clonotype: An end of the junction does not agree with germline; a read error may underlie this. This chain uses TRBV6-6 with TRBJ1-3; D not resolved. This CDR3 spans 15 amino acids. The germline gives CDR1 MNHNY, CDR2 SVGAGI (reference sequence). CDR3 region: CVSSQDGSSGNAIYF. DNA for the CDR3: TGTGTCAGCAGCCAGGACGGGAGCTCTGGAAACGCCATATATTTT.

This clonotype was seen repeatedly, ten times or more. The V gene is TRBV12-3 or TRBV12-4, the J gene TRBJ1-4; D uncertain. Trimming left V 1 base short and J 4 bases short, with 4 bases between. This CDR3 contains 13 residues. CDR3 amino acids: CASSLGVNEKLFF. CDR3 DNA sequence: TGTGCCAGCAGTTTAGGCGTTAATGAAAAACTGTTTTTT.

As regards this clonotype: A much larger clone is a single base away; this may be a read error. The CDR3 region is CGSRIRLGPSYEQYF. The CDR3 nucleotides are TGTGGCAGCAGGATAAGACTAGGGCCCTCCTACGAGCAGTACTTC. The chain employs TRBV28 and TRBJ2-7; D is possibly TRBD2 (6 bases). Germline V CDR1 and CDR2: MDHEN, SYDVKM. CDR3 size: 15 residues.

This clonotype was observed a handful of times. A much bigger clone sits one base away, suggesting this may be a read error. V is TRBV29-1 and J is TRBJ2-7, with D perhaps TRBD1 (6 bases). Germline V gene data show CDR1 as SQVTM and CDR2 as ANQGSEA. CDR3 length equals 11 residues. The CDR3 loop is CSYARGKEQYF. In DNA, the CDR3 is TGCAGTTACGCAAGGGGGAAGGAGCAGTACTTC.

Concerning this clonotype: Germline is not matched at one junction end, which may reflect a read error. V and J are TRBV11-1 and TRBJ2-6; D is perhaps TRBD1 (6 bases). From germline, CDR1 is SGHAT and CDR2 FQDESV (reference sequence). The CDR3 contains 15 residues. The CDR3 DNA follows: TGTGCCAGCGGCCAAAGGGGTTCAGGGGCCAACATCCTGACTTTC. It translates to CASGQRGSGANILTF.

This clonotype was seen at least ten times. The chain has TRBV11-3 and TRBJ2-2; 7 nucleotides line up with TRBD1. The CDR3 spans 16 residues. Germline CDR1 is SGHNT and CDR2 is YENEEA. J was trimmed by 3 bases and V by 5 bases; bases with no gene match: 9. The CDR3 reads CASSRRQGLDTGELFF. The CDR3 DNA reads TGTGCCAGCAGCCGAAGACAGGGTTTGGACACCGGGGAGCTGTTTTTT. Complete variable domain (other parts from reference TRBV11-3 and TRBJ2-2): EAGVVQSPRYKIIEKKQPVAFWCNPISGHNTLYWYLQNLGQGPELLIRYENEEAVDDSQLPKDRFSAERLKGVDSTLKIQPAELGDSAVYLCASSRRQGLDTGELFFGEGSRLTVL.

Remarks on this clonotype: Given the absence of the conserved phenylalanine or tryptophan at the CDR3 end, a read error is likely. The J gene is TRBJ1-1, the V gene TRBV6-2 or TRBV6-3, with a tentative D call TRBD1 (5 bases). In germline, CDR1 is MNHEY, CDR2 SVGEGT. V lost 2 bases and J lost 3, with 19 bases in between. This CDR3 spans 17 amino acids. The CDR3 reads CASSYNGAKSVDTEAFI. The CDR3 DNA reads TGTGCCAGCAGTTACAATGGGGCGAAGAGTGTGGACACTGAAGCTTTCATT.

As for this clonotype: One end of the junction fails to match germline, which may point to a read error. The J gene is TRBJ1-4, the V gene TRBV11-3, with 7 positions matching TRBD1. Germline V CDR1 and CDR2: SGHNT, YENEEA. The CDR3 sequence is 16 residues long. The CDR3 here is CASSLGLTGNSEKLFF. Written as DNA, the CDR3 is TGCGCCAGCAGCTTAGGTCTGACAGGGAACAGTGAAAAACTGTTTTTT.